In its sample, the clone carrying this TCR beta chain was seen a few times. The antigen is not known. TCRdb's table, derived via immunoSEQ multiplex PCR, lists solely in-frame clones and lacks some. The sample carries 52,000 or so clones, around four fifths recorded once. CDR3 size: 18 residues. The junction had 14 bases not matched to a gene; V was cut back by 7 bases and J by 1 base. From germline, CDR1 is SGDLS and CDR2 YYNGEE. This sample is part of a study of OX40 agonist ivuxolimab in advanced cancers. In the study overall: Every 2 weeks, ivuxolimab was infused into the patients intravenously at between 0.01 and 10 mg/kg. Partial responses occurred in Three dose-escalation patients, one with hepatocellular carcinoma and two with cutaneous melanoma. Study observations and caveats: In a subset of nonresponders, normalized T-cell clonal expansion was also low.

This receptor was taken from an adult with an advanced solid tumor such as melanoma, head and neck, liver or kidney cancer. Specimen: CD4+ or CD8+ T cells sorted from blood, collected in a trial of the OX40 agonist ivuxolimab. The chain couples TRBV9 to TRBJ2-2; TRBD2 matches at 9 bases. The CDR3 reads CASQKTSGRTLNTGELFF. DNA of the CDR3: TGTGCCAGCCAGAAAACGAGCGGGAGGACCTTGAACACCGGGGAGCTGTTTTTT. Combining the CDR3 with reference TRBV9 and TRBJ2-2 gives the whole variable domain DSGVTQTPKHLITATGQRVTLRCSPRSGDLSVYWYQQSLDQGLQFLIQYYNGEERAKGNILERFSAQQFPDLHSELNLSSLELGDSALYFCASQKTSGRTLNTGELFFGEGSRLTVL.